The source of this TCR beta chain is a study of graft-versus-host responses after intestinal transplantation. Study-level findings and limits: Those patients showing graft-donor T cell macrochimerism displayed high graft-versus-host to host-versus-graft clonal ratios in allografts. Among recipient marrow samples, GvH clones were found; some appeared first in ileum or blood.

This clone showed up just once. Its specificity is not known. Only in-frame clones appear in the TCRdb table, and some are missing; sequencing was by immunoSEQ multiplex PCR. The sample has 16,000 or so clones; roughly 83% are singletons. Grafts had their tissue processed, releasing intraepithelial and lamina propria lymphocytes. Trimming stripped 4 bases from V and 8 bases from J, with 15 bases between. The CDR3 consists of 14 residues. CDR1 is MNHNY and CDR2 is SVGAGI in the germline V gene (reference sequence). This material consisted of ileum tissue, taken less than 600 days after intestinal transplantation. The sequence was obtained from a human patient who received an intestinal transplant, so some T cells may come from the graft donor. This chain connects TRBV6-6 to TRBJ2-1; no clear D gene. The CDR3 DNA reads as TGTGCCAGCAGTTCCGCGACCAGCCCACATGAGCAGTTCTTC. Its translation: CASSSATSPHEQFF.